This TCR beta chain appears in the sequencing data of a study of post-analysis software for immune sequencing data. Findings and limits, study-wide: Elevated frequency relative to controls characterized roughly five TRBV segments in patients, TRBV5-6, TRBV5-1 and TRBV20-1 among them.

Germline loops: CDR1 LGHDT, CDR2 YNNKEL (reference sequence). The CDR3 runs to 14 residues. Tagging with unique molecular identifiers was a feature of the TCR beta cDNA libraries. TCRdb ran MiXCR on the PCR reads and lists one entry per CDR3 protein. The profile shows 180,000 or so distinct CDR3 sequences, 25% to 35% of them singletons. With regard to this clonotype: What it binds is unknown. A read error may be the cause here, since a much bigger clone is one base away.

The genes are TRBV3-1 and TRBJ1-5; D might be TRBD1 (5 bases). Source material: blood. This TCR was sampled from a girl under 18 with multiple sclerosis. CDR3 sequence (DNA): TGTACCAGCAGCCAGGGTTTAATCGCTCAGCCCCAGCATTTT. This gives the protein CTSSQGLIAQPQHF.